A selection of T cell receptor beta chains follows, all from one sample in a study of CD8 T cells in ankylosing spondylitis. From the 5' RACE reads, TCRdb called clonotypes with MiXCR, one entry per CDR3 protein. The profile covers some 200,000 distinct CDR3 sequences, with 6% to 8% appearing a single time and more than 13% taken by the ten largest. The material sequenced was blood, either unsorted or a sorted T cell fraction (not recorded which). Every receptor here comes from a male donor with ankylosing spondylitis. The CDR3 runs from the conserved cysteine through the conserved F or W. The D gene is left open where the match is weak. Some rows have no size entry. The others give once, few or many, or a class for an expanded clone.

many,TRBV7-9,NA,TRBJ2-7,CASIPGTSLEQYF,TGTGCCAGCATCCCGGGCACATCCCTCGAGCAGTACTTC
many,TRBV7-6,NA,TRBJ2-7,CASSHRGYEQYF,TGTGCCAGCAGCCACCGGGGTTACGAGCAGTACTTC
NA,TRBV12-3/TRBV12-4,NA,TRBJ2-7,CASSQGDWSYEQYF,TGTGCCAGCAGTCAAGGGGACTGGTCCTACGAGCAGTACTTC
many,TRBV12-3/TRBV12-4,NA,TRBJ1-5,CASSQTEINQPQHF,TGTGCCAGCAGTCAGACAGAGATCAATCAGCCCCAGCATTTT
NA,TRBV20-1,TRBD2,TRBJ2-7,CSARSVSGSPEQYF,TGCAGTGCTAGGTCTGTTAGCGGGAGCCCCGAGCAGTACTTC
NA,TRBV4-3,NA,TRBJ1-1,CASSQDHSRRNTEAFF,TGCGCCAGCAGCCAAGACCATTCCCGACGGAACACTGAAGCTTTCTTT
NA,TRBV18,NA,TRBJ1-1,CASSPLLGKTNTEAFF,TGTGCCAGCTCACCGTTGCTGGGCAAAACGAACACTGAAGCTTTCTTT
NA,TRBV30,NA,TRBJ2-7,CAWAGSGSSVGNDEQYF,TGTGCCTGGGCGGGGAGCGGGTCCAGTGTAGGGAACGACGAGCAGTACTTC
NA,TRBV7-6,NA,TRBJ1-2,CASSDRTASSGYTF,TGTGCCAGCAGCGATCGGACAGCCTCTAGCGGCTACACCTTC
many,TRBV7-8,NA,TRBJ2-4,CASSWRTERLAKNIQYF,TGTGCCAGCAGCTGGAGGACTGAACGGTTAGCCAAAAACATTCAGTACTTC
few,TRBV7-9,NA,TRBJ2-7,CASSSTDRPSYEQYF,TGTGCCAGCAGCTCGACAGACCGACCCTCCTACGAGCAGTACTTC
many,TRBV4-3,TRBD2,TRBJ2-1,CASSRGTSSYNEQFF,TGCGCCAGCAGCCGTGGGACTAGCTCCTACAATGAGCAGTTCTTC
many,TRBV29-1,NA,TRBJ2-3,CSVEGPRSVDTQYF,TGCAGCGTTGAGGGACCCAGGAGTGTGGATACGCAGTATTTT
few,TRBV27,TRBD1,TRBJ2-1,CASSFLRTGFEQFF,TGTGCCAGCAGTTTTCTCAGGACAGGTTTTGAGCAGTTCTTC
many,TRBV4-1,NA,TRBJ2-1,CASALVADNEQFF,TGCGCCAGCGCCCTTGTAGCGGACAATGAGCAGTTCTTC
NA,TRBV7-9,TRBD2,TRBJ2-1,CASSARLAGQRNEQFF,TGTGCCAGCAGCGCTAGACTAGCGGGCCAGAGGAATGAGCAGTTCTTC
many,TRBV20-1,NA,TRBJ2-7,CSARDRGRSYEQYF,TGCAGTGCTAGAGACAGGGGCAGAAGTTACGAGCAGTACTTC
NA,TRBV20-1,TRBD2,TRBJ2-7,CSARDPGGSEQYF,TGCAGTGCTAGAGATCCGGGCGGGAGCGAGCAGTACTTC
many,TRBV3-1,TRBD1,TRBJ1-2,CASSQVRQGVIYGYTF,TGTGCCAGCAGCCAAGTCAGGCAGGGGGTAATCTATGGCTACACCTTC
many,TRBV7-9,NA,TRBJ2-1,CASSLPHEQFF,TGTGCCAGCAGCTTACCTCATGAGCAGTTCTTC